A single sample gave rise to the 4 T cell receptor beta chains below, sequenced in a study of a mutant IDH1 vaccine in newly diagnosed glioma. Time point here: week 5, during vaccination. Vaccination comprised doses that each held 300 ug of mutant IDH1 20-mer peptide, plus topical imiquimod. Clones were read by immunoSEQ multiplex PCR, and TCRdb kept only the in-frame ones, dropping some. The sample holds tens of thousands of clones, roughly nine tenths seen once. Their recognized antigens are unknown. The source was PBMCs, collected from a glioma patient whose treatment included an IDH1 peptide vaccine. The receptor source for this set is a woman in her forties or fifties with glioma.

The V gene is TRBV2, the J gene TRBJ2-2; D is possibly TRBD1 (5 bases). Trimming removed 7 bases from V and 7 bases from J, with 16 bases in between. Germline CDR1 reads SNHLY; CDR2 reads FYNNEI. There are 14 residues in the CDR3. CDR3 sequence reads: CASTSGPSFGELFF. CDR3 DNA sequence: TGTGCCAGCACTTCAGGGCCCTCATTCGGGGAGCTGTTTTTT.

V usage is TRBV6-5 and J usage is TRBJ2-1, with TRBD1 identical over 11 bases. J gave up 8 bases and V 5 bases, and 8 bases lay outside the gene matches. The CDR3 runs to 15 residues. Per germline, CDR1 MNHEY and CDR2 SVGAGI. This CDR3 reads CASSRPGQGEDEQFF. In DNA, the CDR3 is TGTGCCAGCAGTCGACCGGGACAGGGGGAGGATGAGCAGTTCTTC.

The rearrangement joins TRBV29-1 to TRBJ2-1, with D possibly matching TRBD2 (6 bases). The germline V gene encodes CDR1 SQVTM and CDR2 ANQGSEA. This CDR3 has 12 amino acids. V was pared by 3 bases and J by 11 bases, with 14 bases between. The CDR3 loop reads CSVEGLTRQQFF. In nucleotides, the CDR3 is TGCAGCGTTGAGGGACTCACCAGACAGCAGTTCTTC.

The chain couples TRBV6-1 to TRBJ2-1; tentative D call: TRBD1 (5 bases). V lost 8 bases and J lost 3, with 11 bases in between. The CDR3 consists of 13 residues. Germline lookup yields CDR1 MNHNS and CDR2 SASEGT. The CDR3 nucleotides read TGTGCCAGCGTACAGGATAACTACAATGAGCAGTTCTTC. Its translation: CASVQDNYNEQFF.